This T cell receptor beta chain was found in a study of T cell responses to AZD1222 COVID-19 vaccine. Study-wide context: Some second doses came at about 4 weeks and others at about 12 weeks; these were pooled. Study observations and caveats: Among those given AZD1222, only six were seropositive at baseline.

TCRdb keeps only in-frame clones here, not all; method: immunoSEQ multiplex PCR. The repertoire holds about 190,000 clones, with approximately 92% as singletons. A note on this clone: The antigen is unknown.

CDR1 and CDR2 from the germline V gene are SGDLS and YYNGEE. V was trimmed by 3 bases and J by 6 bases, leaving 12 bases between them. This CDR3 contains 14 residues. This chain connects TRBV9 to TRBJ2-2; D possibly corresponds to TRBD1 (6 bases). The sequenced sample was peripheral blood, obtained on day 0 of AZD1222 vaccination. The receptor comes from an adult in good health. CDR3 protein: CASSGRTGSGELFF. In nucleotides, the CDR3 is TGTGCCAGCAGCGGTCGAACAGGGTCCGGGGAGCTGTTTTTT.